This T cell receptor beta chain was sequenced for a study of blood T cell repertoires in COVID-19. Study as a whole: The cDNA or gDNA used as material had been derived from T cells, B-cell-depleted T cells, or PBMCs.

CDR3 length: 17 amino acids. Trimming took 3 bases from V and 4 from J; bases not matched to a gene: 11. Germline CDR1 reads LNHDA; CDR2 reads SQIVND (reference sequence). This clone has just a few counts. In the authors' methods: From reference gene primer amplification, estimates of nucleated cell counts were derived. Profiling relied on immunoSEQ multiplex PCR, and the TCRdb table lists in-frame clones only, not all of them. D and trimming come from the DNA, and the V and J calls and clone size come from that table. The table shows roughly 170,000 clones, with over 65% occurring only once. V gene TRBV19 combines with J gene TRBJ2-1; TRBD2 agrees at 8 bases. The receptor was isolated from an elderly woman with acute or convalescent COVID-19. Sequencing was carried out using peripheral blood. CDR3 sequence reads: CASSMDLAGSSYNEQFF. DNA for the CDR3: TGTGCCAGTAGTATGGATCTAGCGGGTTCCTCATACAATGAGCAGTTCTTC. Full variable domain (rest looked up from reference TRBV19 and TRBJ2-1): DGGITQSPKYLFRKEGQNVTLSCEQNLNHDAMYWYRQDPGQGLRLIYYSQIVNDFQKGDIAEGYSVSREKKESFPLTVTSAQKNPTAFYLCASSMDLAGSSYNEQFFGPGTRLTVL.